This T cell receptor beta chain was found in a study of cytomegalovirus exposure and HLA in healthy donors. General observations from the study: A later analysis found TCR association rates differed by HLA locus, highest for DRB1 and lowest for HLA-C. Later, an analysis showed that TCR beta chains associated with HLA were more clonally expanded than others that were equally common. Rare sequences made up most TCRs, while some public TCRs were found in many donors. About 87% or about 30% of the time was how often most TCR beta V segments were productive, according to an earlier analysis.

With regard to this clone: What it binds is not known.

This CDR3 has 15 amino acids. Deletions cut 1 base from V and 8 bases from J, with 14 bases between. CDR1 is LGHNA, CDR2 YSLEER, per germline. The PCR contained 60 Vbeta and 13 Jbeta primers. TCRdb's table, derived via immunoSEQ multiplex PCR, lists solely in-frame clones and lacks some. This sample yields around 150,000 clones, of which 80% to 85% are seen a single time; 8% to 10% belongs to the top ten. This receptor was taken from a male donor in good health and CMV-seropositive. The chain couples TRBV4-3 to TRBJ2-2; D is possibly TRBD2 (5 bases). Sequences were obtained from PBMCs. The CDR3, as DNA: TGCGCCAGCAGCCAAGGACTATACACACCGGGGGAGCTGTTTTTT. Amino acid sequence: CASSQGLYTPGELFF.